This record covers a single T cell receptor beta chain. This clonotype showed up just a few times. There is no known antigen for this receptor. No base quality values were provided; no much bigger clone lies one nucleotide off. V is cut by 3 bases and J by 0 bases, and the space between the germline ends is 12 bases. From the cysteine through the phenylalanine, the CDR3 covers 15 amino acids. Here the CDR3 DNA is all that survives: 45 bases in frame from base 1. The germline V gene (reference sequence) specifies SGHNT as CDR1 and YYREEE as CDR2. The entry originates in a study of early T cells in non-severe SARS-CoV-2 infection (dated by TCRdb to about 2021). In the study overall: TCR sequencing used bulk RNA from unsorted whole blood, so alpha and beta chains could not be paired. The research as a whole found: VDJdb matching was skewed toward anti-spike CD8 responses and likely underestimated virus-specific expansions by missing private and CD4 specificities.

The library relied on 5' RACE. Sequencing was performed on a NextSeq 500. To correct for sequencing error and PCR bias, the TCR library protocol tagged individual cDNA molecules with unique molecular identifiers. Both TCR alpha and beta chains were sequenced, and tight co-correlation was observed between alpha and beta sequence abundances in each sample. In the paper's pipeline: Decombinator V4 was used to perform V gene, J gene and CDR3 annotation of TCR sequences. TCRs were defined as expanded if a significant change between any two time points was detected under a Poisson model with p below 0.0001. TCR abundances were normalised to the total number of TCRs sequenced in each sample and reported as counts per million. MAIT TCRs were defined by TRAV1-2 paired with TRAJ12, TRAJ20 or TRAJ33, and iNKT TCRs by TRAV10 paired with TRAJ18. VDJdb, accessed 1 November 2021, was searched for CMV, EBV and SARS-CoV-2 annotated TCRs, with TCRs annotated for multiple antigens excluded. The raw public reads went through TCRdb reprocessing: fastp at Q25, MiXCR clone calling, in-frame beta chains kept. One record per CDR3 amino acid sequence lists the most common genes and DNA. The V and J calls, along with clone size, are taken from TCRdb and not from the paper's own processing. This sample has about 70,000 distinct CDR3 sequences in its table, and less than 12% of those were observed once. The ten largest clones add up to 15% to 19% of the sample.

Set within a cohort of healthcare workers in London, UK, this nested case-control study involved weekly PCR testing of nasopharyngeal swabs along with blood sampling. Healthcare workers were recruited between 23 and 31 March 2020, during the week of the UK lockdown, and were followed weekly for up to about 15 weeks. The sample consisted of whole blood, taken at baseline. The origin of this receptor is an adult who was a healthcare worker with PCR-confirmed SARS-CoV-2 infection or an uninfected control (not recorded which). The rearrangement combines TRBV5-4 with TRBJ1-2; the D gene is perhaps TRBD1, from 5 matching bases. Read as DNA, the sequence is TGTGCCAGCAGCTCCACCGGGGCCTCTAACTATGGCTACACCTTC. Its translation is CASSSTGASNYGYTF.